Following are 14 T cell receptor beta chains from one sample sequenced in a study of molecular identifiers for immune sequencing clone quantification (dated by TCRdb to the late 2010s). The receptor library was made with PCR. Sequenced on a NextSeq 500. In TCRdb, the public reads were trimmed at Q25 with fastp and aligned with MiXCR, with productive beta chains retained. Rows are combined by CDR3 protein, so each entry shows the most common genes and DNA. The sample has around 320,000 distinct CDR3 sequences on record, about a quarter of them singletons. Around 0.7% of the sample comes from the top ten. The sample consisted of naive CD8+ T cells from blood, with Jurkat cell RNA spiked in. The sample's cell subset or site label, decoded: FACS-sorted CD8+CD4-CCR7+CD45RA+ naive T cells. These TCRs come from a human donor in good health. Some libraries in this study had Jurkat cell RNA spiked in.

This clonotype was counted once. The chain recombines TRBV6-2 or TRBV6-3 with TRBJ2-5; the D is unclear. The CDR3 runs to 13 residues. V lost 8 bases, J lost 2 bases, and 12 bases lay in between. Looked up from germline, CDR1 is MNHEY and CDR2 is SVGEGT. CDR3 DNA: TGTGCCAGCCCCCCAGAAGTACAAGAGACCCAGTACTTC. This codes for CASPPEVQETQYF.

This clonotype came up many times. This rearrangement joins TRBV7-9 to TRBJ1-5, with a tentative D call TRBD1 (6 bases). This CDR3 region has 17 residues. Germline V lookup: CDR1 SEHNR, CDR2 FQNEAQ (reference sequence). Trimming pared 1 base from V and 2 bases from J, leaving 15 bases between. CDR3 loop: CASSLVLAGVGNQPQHF. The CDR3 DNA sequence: TGTGCCAGCAGCTTAGTTTTGGCAGGGGTTGGCAATCAGCCCCAGCATTTT.

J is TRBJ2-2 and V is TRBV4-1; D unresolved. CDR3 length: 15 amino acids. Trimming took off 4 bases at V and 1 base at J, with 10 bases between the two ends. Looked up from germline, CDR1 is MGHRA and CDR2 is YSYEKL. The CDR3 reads CASSLDSQNTGELFF. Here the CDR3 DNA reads TGCGCCAGCAGCCTCGACTCACAGAACACCGGGGAGCTGTTTTTT.

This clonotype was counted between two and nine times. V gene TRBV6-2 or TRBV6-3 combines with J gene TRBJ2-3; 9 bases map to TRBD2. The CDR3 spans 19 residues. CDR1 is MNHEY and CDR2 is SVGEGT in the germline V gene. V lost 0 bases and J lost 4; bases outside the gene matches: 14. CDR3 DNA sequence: TGTGCCAGCAGTTACTCCCCGCTCGCGGGAGGGCCCGGGGCAGATACGCAGTATTTT. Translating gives CASSYSPLAGGPGADTQYF.

This CDR3 is CASSQEGTQETQYF. CDR3 in DNA: TGCGCCAGCAGCCAAGAAGGTACGCAAGAGACCCAGTACTTC. This chain joins TRBV4-1 and TRBJ2-5, with D unresolved. From germline, CDR1 is MGHRA and CDR2 YSYEKL. With 0 bases removed from V and 2 bases from J, the gap between germline ends came to 7 bases. CDR3 length: 14 amino acids.

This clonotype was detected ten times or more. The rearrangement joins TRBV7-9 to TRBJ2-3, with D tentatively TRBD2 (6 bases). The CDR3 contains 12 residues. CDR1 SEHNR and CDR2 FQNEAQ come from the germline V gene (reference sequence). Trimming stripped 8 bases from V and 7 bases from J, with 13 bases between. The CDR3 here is CASQKRDYTQYF. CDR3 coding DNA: TGTGCCAGCCAGAAGAGGGACTATACGCAGTATTTT.

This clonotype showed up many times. In DNA, the CDR3 is TGCGCCAGCAGCATCACCCCTGGGAGCTCTGGGGCCAACGTCCTGACTTTC. It specifies CASSITPGSSGANVLTF. The genes are TRBV5-1 and TRBJ2-6; weak D call: TRBD2 (5 bases). This CDR3 is built from 17 residues. Between the trimmed V and J ends, which lost 4 bases and 0 bases, there was a span of 14 bases. Germline V gene data show CDR1 as SGHRS and CDR2 as YFSETQ.

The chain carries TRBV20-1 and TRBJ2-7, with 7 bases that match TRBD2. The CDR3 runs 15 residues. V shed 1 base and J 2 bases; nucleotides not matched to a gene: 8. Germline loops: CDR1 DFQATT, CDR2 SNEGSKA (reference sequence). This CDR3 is CSARGSERDPYEQYF. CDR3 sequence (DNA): TGCAGTGCTAGAGGGAGCGAGCGGGACCCCTACGAGCAGTACTTC.

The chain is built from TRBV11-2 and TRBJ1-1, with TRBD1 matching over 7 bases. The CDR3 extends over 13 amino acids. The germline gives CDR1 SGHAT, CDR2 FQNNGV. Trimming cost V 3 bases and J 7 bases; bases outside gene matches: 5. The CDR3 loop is CASSLGQSLEAFF. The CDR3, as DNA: TGTGCCAGCAGCTTGGGACAGTCACTTGAAGCTTTCTTT.

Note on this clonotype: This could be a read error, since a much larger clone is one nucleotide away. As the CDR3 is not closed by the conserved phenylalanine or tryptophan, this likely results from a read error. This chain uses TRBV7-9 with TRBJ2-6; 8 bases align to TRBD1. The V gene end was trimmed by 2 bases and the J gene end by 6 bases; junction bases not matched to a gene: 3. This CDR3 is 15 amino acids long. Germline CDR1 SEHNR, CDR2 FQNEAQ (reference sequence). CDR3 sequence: CASSLPTGEANVLTS. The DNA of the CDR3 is TGTGCCAGCAGCTTACCGACAGGGGAGGCCAACGTCCTGACTTCC.

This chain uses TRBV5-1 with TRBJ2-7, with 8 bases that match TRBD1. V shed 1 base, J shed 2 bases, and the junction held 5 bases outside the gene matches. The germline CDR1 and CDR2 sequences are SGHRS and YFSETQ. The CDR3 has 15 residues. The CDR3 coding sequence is TGCGCCAGCAGCTTGCTGTCAGGGGGCACCTACGAGCAGTACTTC. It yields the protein CASSLLSGGTYEQYF.

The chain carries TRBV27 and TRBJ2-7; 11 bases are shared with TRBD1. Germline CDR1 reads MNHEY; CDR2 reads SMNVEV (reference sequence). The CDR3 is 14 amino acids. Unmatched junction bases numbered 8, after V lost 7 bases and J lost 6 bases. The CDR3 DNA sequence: TGTGCCAGCAAAACTCTCGGGACAGGGGGCGAGCAGTACTTC. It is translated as CASKTLGTGGEQYF.

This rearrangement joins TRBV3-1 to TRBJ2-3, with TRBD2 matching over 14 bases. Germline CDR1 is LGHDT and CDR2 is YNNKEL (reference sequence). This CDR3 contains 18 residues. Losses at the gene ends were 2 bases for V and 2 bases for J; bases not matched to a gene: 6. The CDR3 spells CASSQNGLAGGPTDTQYF. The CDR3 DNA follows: TGTGCCAGCAGCCAAAATGGACTAGCGGGGGGCCCCACAGATACGCAGTATTTT.

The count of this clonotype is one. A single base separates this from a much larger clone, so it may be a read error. The CDR3 spells CASSSSPTYEQYF. Written as DNA, the CDR3 is TGCGCCAGCAGCTCGAGCCCTACCTACGAGCAGTACTTC. V gene TRBV5-1 combines with J gene TRBJ2-7; D ambiguous. The V end was cut by 3 bases, the J end by 2 bases, with 9 bases between. The CDR3 has 13 residues. CDR1 and CDR2 (germline): SGHRS, YFSETQ. Looking up the rest from reference TRBV5-1 and TRBJ2-7 gives the full variable domain: KAGVTQTPRYLIKTRGQQVTLSCSPISGHRSVSWYQQTPGQGLQFLFEYFSETQRNKGNFPGRFSGRQFSNSRSEMNVSTLELGDSALYLCASSSSPTYEQYFGPGTRLTVT.